This TCR beta chain appears in the sequencing data of a study of T cells after yellow fever vaccination. At the level of the study: Fractions of limited cellularity were prepared by means of SMART-Seq v4 Ultra Low Input. Notes on the study in general: Detected again after the booster were most primary-vaccination clones, at 95% to 96% CD4 and roughly 88% CD8. Abundant bulk-derived clonotypes could contaminate FACS-sorted repertoires.

The CDR3 covers 18 residues. Trimming at V came to 1 base and at J to 0 bases, leaving 10 bases not matched to a gene. The germline gives CDR1 SGHVS, CDR2 FQNEAQ. 5'RACE template switching produced TCR cDNA carrying a universal primer site and UMIs. TCRdb re-analysed the 5' RACE reads in MiXCR, keeping a single row per CDR3 protein. The sample carries some 420,000 distinct CDR3 sequences, around 20% recorded once. Details on this clonotype: What it binds is unknown.

This sequence originates from a man in his late teens or twenties who received the YFV17D yellow fever vaccine. The chain is built from TRBV7-8 and TRBJ1-1; TRBD1 matches at 8 bases. The source was PBMCs, collected before the yellow fever booster vaccination. The CDR3 region has the DNA TGTGCCAGCAGCTTAGTTCCAGGGGGCGGGGGAATGAACACTGAAGCTTTCTTT. Protein: CASSLVPGGGGMNTEAFF.